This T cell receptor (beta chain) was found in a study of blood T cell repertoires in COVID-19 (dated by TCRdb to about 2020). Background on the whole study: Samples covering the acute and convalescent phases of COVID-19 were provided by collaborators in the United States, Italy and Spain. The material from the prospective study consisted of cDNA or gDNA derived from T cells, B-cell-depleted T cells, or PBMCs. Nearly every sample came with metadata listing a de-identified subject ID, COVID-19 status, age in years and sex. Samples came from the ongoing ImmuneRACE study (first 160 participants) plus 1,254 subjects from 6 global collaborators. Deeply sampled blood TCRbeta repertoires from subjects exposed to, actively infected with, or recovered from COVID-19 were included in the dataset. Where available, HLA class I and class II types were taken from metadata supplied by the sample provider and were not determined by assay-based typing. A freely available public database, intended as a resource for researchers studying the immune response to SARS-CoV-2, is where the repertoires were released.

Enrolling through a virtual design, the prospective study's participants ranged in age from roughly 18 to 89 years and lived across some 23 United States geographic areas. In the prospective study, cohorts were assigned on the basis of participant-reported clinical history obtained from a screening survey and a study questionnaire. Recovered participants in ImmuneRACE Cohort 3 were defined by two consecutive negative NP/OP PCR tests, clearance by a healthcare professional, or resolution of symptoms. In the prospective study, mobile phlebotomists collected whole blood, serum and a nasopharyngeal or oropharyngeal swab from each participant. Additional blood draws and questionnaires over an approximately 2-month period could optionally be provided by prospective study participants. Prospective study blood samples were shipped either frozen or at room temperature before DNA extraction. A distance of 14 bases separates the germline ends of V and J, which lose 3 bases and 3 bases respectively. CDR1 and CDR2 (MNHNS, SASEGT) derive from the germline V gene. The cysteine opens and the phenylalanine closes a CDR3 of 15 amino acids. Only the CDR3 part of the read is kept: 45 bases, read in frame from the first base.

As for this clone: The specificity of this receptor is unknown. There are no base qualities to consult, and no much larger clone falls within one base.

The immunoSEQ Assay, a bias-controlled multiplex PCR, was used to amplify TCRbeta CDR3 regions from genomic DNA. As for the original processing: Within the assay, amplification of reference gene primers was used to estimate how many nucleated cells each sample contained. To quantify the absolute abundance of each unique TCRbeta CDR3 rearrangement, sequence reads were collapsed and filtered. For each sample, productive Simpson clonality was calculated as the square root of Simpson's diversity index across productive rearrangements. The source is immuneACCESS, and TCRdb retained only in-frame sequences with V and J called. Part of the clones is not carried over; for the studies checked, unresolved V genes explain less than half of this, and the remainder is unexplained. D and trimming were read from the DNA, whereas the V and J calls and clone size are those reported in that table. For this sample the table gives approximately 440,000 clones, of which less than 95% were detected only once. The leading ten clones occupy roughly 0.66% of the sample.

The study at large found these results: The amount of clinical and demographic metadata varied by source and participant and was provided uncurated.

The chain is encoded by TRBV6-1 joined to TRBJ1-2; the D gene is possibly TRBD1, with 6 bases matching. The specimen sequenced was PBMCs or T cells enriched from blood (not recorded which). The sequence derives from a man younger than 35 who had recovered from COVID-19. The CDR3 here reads CASSDLLGAYYGYTF. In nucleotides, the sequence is TGTGCCAGCAGTGATTTATTGGGGGCTTACTATGGCTACACCTTC.